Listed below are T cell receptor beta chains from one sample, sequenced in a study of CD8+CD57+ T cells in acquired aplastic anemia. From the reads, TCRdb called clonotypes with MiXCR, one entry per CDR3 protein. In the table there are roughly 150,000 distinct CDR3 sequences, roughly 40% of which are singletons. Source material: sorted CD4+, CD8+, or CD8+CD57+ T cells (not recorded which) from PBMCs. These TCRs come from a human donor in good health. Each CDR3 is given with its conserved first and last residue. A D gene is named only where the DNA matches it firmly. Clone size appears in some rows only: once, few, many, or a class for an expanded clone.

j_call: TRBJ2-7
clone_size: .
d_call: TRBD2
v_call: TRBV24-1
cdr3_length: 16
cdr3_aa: CATSDSRREGRDEQYF
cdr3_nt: TGTGCCACCAGTGATTCACGGCGGGAGGGCAGAGACGAGCAGTACTTC

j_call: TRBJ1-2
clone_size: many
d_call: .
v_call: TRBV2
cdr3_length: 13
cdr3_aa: CASSEFLRDGYTF
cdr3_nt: TGTGCCAGCAGTGAATTTCTCAGGGATGGCTACACCTTC

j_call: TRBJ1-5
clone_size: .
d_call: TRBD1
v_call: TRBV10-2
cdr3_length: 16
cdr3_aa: CASSEGQGASNQPQHF
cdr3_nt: TGCGCCAGCAGTGAGGGACAGGGGGCAAGCAATCAGCCCCAGCATTTT

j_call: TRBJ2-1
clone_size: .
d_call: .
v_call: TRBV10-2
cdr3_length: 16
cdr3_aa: CASSDPRDTFGGEQFF
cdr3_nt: TGCGCCAGCAGTGATCCCCGGGACACCTTCGGGGGTGAGCAGTTCTTC

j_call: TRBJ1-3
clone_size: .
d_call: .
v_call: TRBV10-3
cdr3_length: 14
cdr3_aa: CAISDGRSGNTIYF
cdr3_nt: TGTGCCATCAGCGACGGACGCTCTGGAAACACCATATATTTT

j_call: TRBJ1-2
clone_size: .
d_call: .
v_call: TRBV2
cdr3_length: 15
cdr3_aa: CASSEHPGTNYGYTF
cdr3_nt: TGTGCCAGCAGTGAACATCCAGGGACTAACTATGGCTACACCTTC

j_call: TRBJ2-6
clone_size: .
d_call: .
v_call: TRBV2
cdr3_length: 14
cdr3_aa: CARRLSSGANVLTF
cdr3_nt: TGTGCCAGGAGATTAAGCTCTGGGGCCAACGTCCTGACTTTC

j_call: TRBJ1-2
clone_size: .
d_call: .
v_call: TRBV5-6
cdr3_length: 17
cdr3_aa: CASSLAILAGANYGYTF
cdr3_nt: TGTGCCAGCAGCTTGGCTATCCTCGCGGGGGCTAACTATGGCTACACCTTC

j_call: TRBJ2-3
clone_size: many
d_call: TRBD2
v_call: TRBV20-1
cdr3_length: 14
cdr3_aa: CSALSGASTDTQYF
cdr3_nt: TGCAGTGCTCTTAGCGGGGCGAGCACAGATACGCAGTATTTT

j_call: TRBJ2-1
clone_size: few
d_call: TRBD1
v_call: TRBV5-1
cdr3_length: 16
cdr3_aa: CASSLVATGGSNEQLF
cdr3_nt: TGCGCCAGCAGCTTGGTCGCGACAGGGGGCTCGAATGAGCAGCTCTTC

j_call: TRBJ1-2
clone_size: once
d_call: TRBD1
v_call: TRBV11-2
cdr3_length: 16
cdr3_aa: CASSRVKQGANYGYTF
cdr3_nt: TGTGCCAGCAGTCGAGTAAAACAGGGGGCTAACTATGGCTACACCTTC

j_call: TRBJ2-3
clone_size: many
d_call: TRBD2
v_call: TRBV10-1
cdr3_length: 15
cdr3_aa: CASSGVAGGTDTQYF
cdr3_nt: TGCGCCAGCAGCGGCGTAGCGGGAGGTACAGATACGCAGTATTTT

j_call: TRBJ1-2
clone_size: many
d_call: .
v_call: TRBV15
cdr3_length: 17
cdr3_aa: CATSRTSTERLMYGYTF
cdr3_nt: TGTGCCACCAGCCGGACCTCCACGGAACGTTTAATGTATGGCTACACCTTC

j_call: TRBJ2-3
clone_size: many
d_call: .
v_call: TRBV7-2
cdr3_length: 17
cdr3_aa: CASSLGDWGWRTDTQYF
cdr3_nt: TGTGCCAGCAGCTTAGGGGACTGGGGCTGGCGCACAGATACGCAGTATTTT

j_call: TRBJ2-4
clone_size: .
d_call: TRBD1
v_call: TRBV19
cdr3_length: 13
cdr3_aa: CASSIDRQGVEYF
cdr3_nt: TGTGCCAGTAGTATAGATCGGCAGGGGGTTGAATACTTC

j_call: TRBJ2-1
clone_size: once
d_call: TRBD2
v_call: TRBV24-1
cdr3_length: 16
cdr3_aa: CATSDFRGRASDEQFF
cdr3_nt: TGTGCCACCAGTGATTTTCGAGGGAGGGCTAGCGATGAGCAGTTCTTC

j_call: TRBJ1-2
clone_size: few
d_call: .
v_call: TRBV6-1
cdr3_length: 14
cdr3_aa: CASSEFWGADGYTF
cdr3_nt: TGTGCCAGCAGTGAGTTTTGGGGGGCGGATGGCTACACCTTC

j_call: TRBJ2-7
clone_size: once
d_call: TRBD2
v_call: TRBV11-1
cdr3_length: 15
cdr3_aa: CASSLFPTSDYEQYF
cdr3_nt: TGTGCCAGCAGCTTATTTCCCACTAGCGACTACGAGCAGTACTTC

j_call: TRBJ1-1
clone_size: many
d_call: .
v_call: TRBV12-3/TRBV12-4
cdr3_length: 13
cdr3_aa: CASSVDSGRRAFF
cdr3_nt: TGTGCCAGCAGTGTCGATAGCGGGCGGAGAGCTTTCTTT

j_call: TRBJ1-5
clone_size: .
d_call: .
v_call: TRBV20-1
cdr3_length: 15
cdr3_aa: CSARGPGLMNQPQHF
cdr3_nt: TGCAGTGCTAGAGGCCCGGGACTGATGAATCAGCCCCAGCATTTT

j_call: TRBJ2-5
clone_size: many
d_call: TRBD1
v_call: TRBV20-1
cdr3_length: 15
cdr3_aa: CSASTGQGPKETQYF
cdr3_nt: TGCAGTGCTAGCACCGGACAGGGCCCGAAAGAGACCCAGTACTTC

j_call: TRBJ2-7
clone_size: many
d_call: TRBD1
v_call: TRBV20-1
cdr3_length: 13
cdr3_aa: CSARGQGSYEQYF
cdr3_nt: TGCAGTGCTAGAGGACAGGGTTCCTACGAGCAGTACTTC

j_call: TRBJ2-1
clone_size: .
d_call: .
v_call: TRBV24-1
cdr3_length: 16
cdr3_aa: CATSQTHSWAYNEQFF
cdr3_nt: TGTGCCACCAGTCAGACCCACTCCTGGGCATACAATGAGCAGTTCTTC

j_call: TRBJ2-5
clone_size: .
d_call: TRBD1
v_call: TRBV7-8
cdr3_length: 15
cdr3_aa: CASGTMTGSGETQYF
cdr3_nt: TGTGCCAGCGGCACTATGACAGGGTCCGGAGAGACTCAGTACTTC

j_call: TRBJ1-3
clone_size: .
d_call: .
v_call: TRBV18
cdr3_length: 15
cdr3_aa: CASSPGDLVINTIYF
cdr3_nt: TGTGCCAGCTCACCTGGGGACCTCGTAATAAACACCATATATTTT

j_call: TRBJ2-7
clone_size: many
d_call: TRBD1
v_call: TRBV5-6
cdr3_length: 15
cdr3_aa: CASSSGQVRSYEQYF
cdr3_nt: TGTGCCAGCAGCTCTGGACAGGTTCGGTCCTACGAGCAGTACTTC

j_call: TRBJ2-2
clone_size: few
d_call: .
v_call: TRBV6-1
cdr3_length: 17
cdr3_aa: CASSEWEGQRNTGELFF
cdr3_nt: TGTGCCAGCAGTGAATGGGAGGGACAGCGGAACACCGGGGAGCTGTTTTTT

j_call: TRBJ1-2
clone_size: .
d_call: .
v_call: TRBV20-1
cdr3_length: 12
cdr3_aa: CSARKQSHGYTF
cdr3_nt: TGCAGTGCTAGGAAACAGTCCCATGGCTACACCTTC

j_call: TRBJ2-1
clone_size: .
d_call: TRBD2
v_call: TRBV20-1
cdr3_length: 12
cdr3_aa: CSARGGYNERFF
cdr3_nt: TGCAGTGCTCGGGGAGGGTACAATGAGCGGTTCTTC

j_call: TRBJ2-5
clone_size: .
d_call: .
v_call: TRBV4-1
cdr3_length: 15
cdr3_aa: CASSQDGREVKTQYF
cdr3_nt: TGCGCCAGCAGCCAAGATGGAAGGGAAGTAAAGACCCAGTACTTC

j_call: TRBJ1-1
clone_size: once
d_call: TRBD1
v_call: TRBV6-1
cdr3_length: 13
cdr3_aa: CASWGQVVPEAFF
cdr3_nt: TGTGCCAGCTGGGGACAGGTGGTACCTGAAGCTTTCTTT

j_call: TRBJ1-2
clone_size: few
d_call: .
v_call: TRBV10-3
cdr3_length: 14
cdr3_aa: CAISPRQELYGYTF
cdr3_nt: TGTGCCATCAGTCCTAGACAGGAATTGTATGGCTACACCTTC

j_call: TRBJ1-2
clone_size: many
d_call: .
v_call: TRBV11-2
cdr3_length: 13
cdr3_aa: CASSAGWQDGYTF
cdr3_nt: TGTGCCAGCAGCGCCGGATGGCAGGACGGCTACACCTTC

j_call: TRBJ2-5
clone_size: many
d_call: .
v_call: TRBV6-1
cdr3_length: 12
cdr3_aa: CASSAFGGTQYF
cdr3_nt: TGTGCCAGCAGTGCGTTTGGGGGGACCCAGTACTTC

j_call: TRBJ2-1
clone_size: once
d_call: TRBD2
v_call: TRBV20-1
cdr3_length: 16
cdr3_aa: CSARALAGGPYKEQFF
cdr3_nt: TGCAGTGCTAGAGCGCTAGCGGGAGGGCCATACAAGGAGCAGTTCTTC

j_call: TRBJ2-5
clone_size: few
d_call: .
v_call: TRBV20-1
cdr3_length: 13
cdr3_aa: CSARMVGRETQYF
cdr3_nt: TGCAGTGCTAGAATGGTAGGCCGAGAGACCCAGTACTTC

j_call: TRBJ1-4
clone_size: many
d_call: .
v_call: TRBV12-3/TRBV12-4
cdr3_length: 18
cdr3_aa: CASSPTGRGGLTNEKLFF
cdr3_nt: TGTGCCAGCAGTCCCACGGGCAGGGGCGGACTGACTAATGAAAAACTGTTTTTT

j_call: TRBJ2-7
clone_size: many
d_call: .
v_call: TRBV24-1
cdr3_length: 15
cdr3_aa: CATSDLAVPPYEQYF
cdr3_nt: TGTGCCACCAGTGATTTGGCAGTCCCCCCCTACGAGCAGTACTTC

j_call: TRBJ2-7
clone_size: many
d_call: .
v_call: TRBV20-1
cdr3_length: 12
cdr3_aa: CSASRAPYEQYF
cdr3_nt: TGCAGTGCTAGCAGAGCACCGTACGAGCAGTACTTC

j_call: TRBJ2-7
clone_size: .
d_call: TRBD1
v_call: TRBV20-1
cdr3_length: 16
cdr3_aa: CSAREKETGVLYEQYF
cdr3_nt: TGCAGTGCTAGAGAGAAGGAGACAGGGGTATTGTACGAGCAGTACTTC

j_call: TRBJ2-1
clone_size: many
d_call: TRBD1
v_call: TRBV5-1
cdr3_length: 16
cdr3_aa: CASSFPEQGAYNEQFF
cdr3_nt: TGCGCCAGCAGCTTCCCTGAACAGGGGGCGTACAATGAGCAGTTCTTC

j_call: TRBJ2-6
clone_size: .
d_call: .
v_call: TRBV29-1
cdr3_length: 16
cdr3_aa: CSVEADNRAGANVLTF
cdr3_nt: TGCAGCGTTGAGGCCGATAACAGGGCTGGGGCCAACGTCCTGACTTTC

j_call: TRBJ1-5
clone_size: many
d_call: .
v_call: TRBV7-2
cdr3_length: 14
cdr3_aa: CASSLGWGDQPQHF
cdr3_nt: TGTGCCAGCAGCTTAGGATGGGGTGATCAGCCCCAGCATTTT